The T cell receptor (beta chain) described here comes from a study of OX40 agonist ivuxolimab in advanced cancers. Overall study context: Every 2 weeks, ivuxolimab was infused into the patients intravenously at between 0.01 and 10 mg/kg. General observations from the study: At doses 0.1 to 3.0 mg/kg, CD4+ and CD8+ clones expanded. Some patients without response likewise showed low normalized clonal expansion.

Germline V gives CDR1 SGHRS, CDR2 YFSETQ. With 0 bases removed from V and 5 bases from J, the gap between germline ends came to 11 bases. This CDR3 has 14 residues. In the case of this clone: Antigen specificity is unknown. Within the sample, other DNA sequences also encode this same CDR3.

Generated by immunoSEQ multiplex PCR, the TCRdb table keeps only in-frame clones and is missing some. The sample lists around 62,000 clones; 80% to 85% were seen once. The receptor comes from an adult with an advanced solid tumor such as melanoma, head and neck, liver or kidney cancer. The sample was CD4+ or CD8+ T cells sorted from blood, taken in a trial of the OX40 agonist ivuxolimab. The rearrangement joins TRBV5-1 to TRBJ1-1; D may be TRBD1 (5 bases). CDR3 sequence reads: CASSLGLGGTEAFF. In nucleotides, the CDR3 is TGCGCCAGCAGCTTGGGTTTGGGGGGAACTGAAGCTTTCTTT.